These 21 T cell receptor beta chains came from one sample sequenced in a study of read filtering for tumor transcriptome and immune sequencing. Molecular barcoded adaptors covering alpha/delta and beta/gamma chains were used on approximately 400 ng RNA. In TCRdb, the reads were re-called with MiXCR into one record per CDR3 protein. The sample holds more than 55,000 distinct CDR3 sequences, more than 20% seen once. Sample: a population of CD138-negative cells sorted from bone marrow. All receptors derive from a donor older than 35 with multiple myeloma.

This clonotype has just one count. This may be a read error: a much more frequent sequence differs by one nucleotide. The chain employs TRBV20-1 and TRBJ2-5, with D perhaps given as TRBD1 or TRBD2 (5 bases each). The CDR3 consists of 13 residues. The V and J ends lost 3 bases and 5 bases respectively, with 13 bases between them. Germline CDR1 is DFQATT and CDR2 is SNEGSKA (reference sequence). DNA for the CDR3: TGCAGTGCTAGCGAGGGGTCTGACGAGACCCAGTACTTC. Protein: CSASEGSDETQYF.

In its sample, this clonotype was seen a few times. CDR3 in amino acids: CASSVGLAGPPREQFF. CDR3 bases: TGTGCCAGCAGCGTAGGTCTAGCGGGACCTCCTCGTGAGCAGTTCTTC. This chain joins TRBV9 and TRBJ2-1; 9 nucleotides align to TRBD2. The CDR3 loop spans 16 amino acids. V lost 0 bases to trimming and J lost 9 bases; unmatched junction nucleotides: 10. In germline, CDR1 is SGDLS, CDR2 YYNGEE. The full variable domain, with the rest looked up from reference TRBV9 and TRBJ2-1, is DSGVTQTPKHLITATGQRVTLRCSPRSGDLSVYWYQQSLDQGLQFLIQYYNGEERAKGNILERFSAQQFPDLHSELNLSSLELGDSALYFCASSVGLAGPPREQFFGPGTRLTVL.

Points on this clonotype: Given a much more abundant clone one base away, this may be a read error. V is TRBV15 and J is TRBJ1-1; possible D gene TRBD1, 5 bases. Trimming stripped 7 bases from V and 0 bases from J, with 15 bases between. This CDR3 comprises 15 residues. Looked up from germline, CDR1 is LNHNV and CDR2 is YYDKDF (reference sequence). The CDR3 loop is CATTIDRRVNTEAFF. In DNA, the CDR3 is TGTGCCACCACCATAGACAGAAGGGTGAACACTGAAGCTTTCTTT.

A note on this clonotype: A single base separates this from a much larger clone, so it may be a read error. The V gene is TRBV23-1, the J gene TRBJ2-1; no clear D. TRBV23-1 is sorted into the ORF group, with uncertain function. Trimming stripped 1 base from V and 11 bases from J, with 9 bases between. This CDR3 is 12 amino acids long. The CDR3 nucleotides are TGCGCCAGCAGTCAATTGGATGATAAGCAGTTCTTC. This encodes CASSQLDDKQFF.

This clonotype was detected only a few times. A much bigger clone sits one base away, suggesting this may be a read error. The chain combines TRBV5-1 with TRBJ2-2; perhaps TRBD2 as D (7 bases). Germline CDR1 and CDR2: SGHRS and YFSETQ. Deletions cut 0 bases from V and 6 bases from J, with 9 bases between. The CDR3 covers 14 residues. The CDR3, as DNA: TGCGCCAGCAGCTTGGTAGGGGGGGCCGGGGAGCTGTTTTTT. The encoded protein is CASSLVGGAGELFF.

This clonotype was counted many times. V gene TRBV3-1 combines with J gene TRBJ2-3; 8 nucleotides line up with TRBD2. The V segment lost 1 base and the J segment 3 bases; nucleotides outside the gene matches: 3. The V gene's germline CDR1 is LGHDT and CDR2 YNNKEL (reference sequence). This CDR3 region has 15 residues. The CDR3 bases are TGTGCCAGCAGCCAAGGGACTAGCCCAACAGATACGCAGTATTTT. Translation gives CASSQGTSPTDTQYF.

This clonotype appeared many times. The genes are TRBV3-1 and TRBJ2-1; TRBD2 aligns across 8 bases. Germline CDR1 and CDR2: LGHDT and YNNKEL (reference sequence). The CDR3 is 15 residues long. Trimming removed 1 base from V and 4 bases from J; junction bases left unmatched: 3. As DNA, the CDR3 is TGTGCCAGCAGCCAAGGCGGGAGGAGTTACAATGAGCAGTTCTTC. Translating it yields CASSQGGRSYNEQFF.

This chain links TRBV6-5 with TRBJ2-1; D is uncertain. Trimming took off 6 bases at V and 6 bases at J, with 18 bases between the two ends. The CDR3 covers 15 residues. Germline CDR1 MNHEY, CDR2 SVGAGI. The chain's CDR3 is CASSPQGPTINEQFF. The CDR3 coding sequence is TGTGCCAGCAGCCCCCAAGGCCCCACGATCAATGAGCAGTTCTTC.

This clonotype was seen ten or more times. The rearrangement links TRBV19 to TRBJ2-3, with 12 bases lining up with TRBD1. The ends lost 2 bases at V and 0 bases at J; junction bases unmatched: 9. Germline V gives CDR1 LNHDA, CDR2 SQIVND (reference sequence). The CDR3 has 19 amino acids. This CDR3 is CASSITPPGQGASTDTQYF. The CDR3 bases are TGTGCCAGTAGTATAACCCCGCCGGGACAGGGGGCAAGCACAGATACGCAGTATTTT.

This clonotype has at least ten counts. The V gene is TRBV24-1, the J gene TRBJ2-1; no definite D call. V was pared by 12 bases and J by 6 bases, with 11 bases between. Germline loops: CDR1 KGHDR, CDR2 SFDVKD. The CDR3 loop spans 11 amino acids. CDR3 sequence (DNA): TGTGCCCCCCGACGGACCAATGAGCAGTTCTTC. It specifies CAPRRTNEQFF.

This chain joins TRBV30 and TRBJ1-4; D is unclear. The CDR3 consists of 15 residues. Trimming left V 2 bases short and J 0 bases short, with 10 bases between. Germline CDR1 is GTSNPN and CDR2 is SVGIG (reference sequence). The CDR3 DNA follows: TGTGCCTGGAGTATCGGTTCCCCAACTAATGAAAAACTGTTTTTT. It specifies CAWSIGSPTNEKLFF.

Concerning this clonotype: At one boundary the junction diverges from the germline segment, which might be a read error. The chain uses TRBV4-2 and TRBJ2-2, with 9 bases aligning to TRBD2. The CDR3 runs 15 residues. The V gene's germline CDR1 is LGHNA and CDR2 YNFKEQ. Written as DNA, the CDR3 is TGTGCCAGCAGTCAAGACGCGGGAGGGGCCGGGGAGCTGTTTTTT. Translation: CASSQDAGGAGELFF.

This clonotype has a count of ten or more. The chain has TRBV5-1 and TRBJ2-1, with D perhaps matching TRBD1 or TRBD2 (10 bases each). Germline CDR1 and CDR2: SGHRS and YFSETQ. This CDR3 region has 21 residues. Trimming took 3 bases from V and 5 from J, leaving 33 bases between them. Here the CDR3 reads CASSSPGQGLAGESGNNEQFF. As DNA, the CDR3 is TGCGCCAGCAGCTCACCGGGACAGGGGCTAGCGGGAGAATCGGGGAACAATGAGCAGTTCTTC. Full variable domain (remainder filled in from reference TRBV5-1 and TRBJ2-1): KAGVTQTPRYLIKTRGQQVTLSCSPISGHRSVSWYQQTPGQGLQFLFEYFSETQRNKGNFPGRFSGRQFSNSRSEMNVSTLELGDSALYLCASSSPGQGLAGESGNNEQFFGPGTRLTVL.

This clonotype was found many times. The V call is TRBV7-9, the J call TRBJ1-4; TRBD1 aligns across 8 bases. The ends lost 5 bases at V and 0 bases at J; junction bases unmatched: 8. Germline CDR1 SEHNR, CDR2 FQNEAQ (reference sequence). This CDR3 comprises 17 residues. CDR3 nucleotides: TGTGCCAGCAGCCCACGACAGGGGCTATCAACTAATGAAAAACTGTTTTTT. It encodes CASSPRQGLSTNEKLFF. Full variable domain (rest looked up from reference TRBV7-9 and TRBJ1-4): DTGVSQNPRHKITKRGQNVTFRCDPISEHNRLYWYRQTLGQGPEFLTYFQNEAQLEKSRLLSDRFSAERPKGSFSTLEIQRTEQGDSAMYLCASSPRQGLSTNEKLFFGSGTQLSVL.

The chain uses TRBV6-6 and TRBJ2-4; 11 nucleotides align to TRBD2. This CDR3 region has 17 residues. Germline V gene data show CDR1 as MNHNY and CDR2 as SVGAGI (reference sequence). Trimming cost V 6 bases and J 2 bases; bases outside gene matches: 9. The CDR3 DNA sequence: TGTGCCAGCAGCGATAATAGCGGGAGGGCCTCCAAAAACATTCAGTACTTC. This translates into CASSDNSGRASKNIQYF.

Points on this clonotype: A read error may explain this, as a much larger clone is one base away. V gene TRBV20-1 combines with J gene TRBJ2-7; D call uncertain. This CDR3 is 13 amino acids long. CDR1 and CDR2 (germline): DFQATT, SNEGSKA (reference sequence). CDR3 nucleotide sequence: TGCAGTGCTAGAGATTGGCAGTCGTACGGGCAGTACTTC. Amino acid sequence: CSARDWQSYGQYF.

Ten or more counts support this clonotype. The chain employs TRBV12-3 or TRBV12-4 and TRBJ2-5; D gene ambiguous. V was trimmed by 2 bases and J by 0 bases, leaving 4 bases between them. CDR3 length: 13 amino acids. In DNA form, the CDR3 reads TGTGCCAGCAGTTTACTAGACCAAGAGACCCAGTACTTC. This codes for CASSLLDQETQYF.

This clonotype has at least ten counts. The chain carries TRBV13 and TRBJ2-1, with D possibly matching TRBD1 (6 bases). CDR1 is PRHDT and CDR2 is FYEKMQ in the germline V gene (reference sequence). The CDR3 loop spans 15 amino acids. V was cut by 5 bases and J by 4 bases, with 15 bases left in between. CDR3 bases: TGTGCCAGCAGCCCCACTGGCAGGGGATACAATGAGCAGTTCTTC. Amino acids: CASSPTGRGYNEQFF.

This clonotype was picked up many times. The V gene is TRBV28, the J gene TRBJ2-1, with 11 bases aligning to TRBD2. The CDR3 consists of 13 residues. Germline values: CDR1 MDHEN, CDR2 SYDVKM. CDR3 loop: CVTGLAGSNEQFF. The CDR3 DNA reads as TGTGTTACCGGACTAGCGGGTTCTAATGAGCAGTTCTTC.

This clonotype was seen only a few times. The chain is built from TRBV4-1 and TRBJ2-7; possibly TRBD1 or TRBD2 for D (5 bases each). There are 19 residues in the CDR3. Trimming pared 4 bases from V and 2 bases from J, leaving 27 bases between. Per the germline V gene, CDR1 is MGHRA and CDR2 is YSYEKL. The CDR3 DNA sequence: TGCGCCAGCAGCCTCAGTCCCCCTCGAGTGGGGACGGAGACCTACGAGCAGTACTTC. Its protein product is CASSLSPPRVGTETYEQYF.

This clonotype was observed at least ten times. This chain joins TRBV11-2 and TRBJ2-2, with a possible D match to TRBD1 (5 bases). The germline CDR1 and CDR2 sequences are SGHAT and FQNNGV. The ends were cut back, 5 bases at V and 4 bases at J, with 11 bases in the middle. This CDR3 is 14 amino acids long. CDR3 sequence: CASSQTTATGELFF. The CDR3 bases are TGTGCCAGCAGCCAAACGACAGCCACCGGGGAGCTGTTTTTT.